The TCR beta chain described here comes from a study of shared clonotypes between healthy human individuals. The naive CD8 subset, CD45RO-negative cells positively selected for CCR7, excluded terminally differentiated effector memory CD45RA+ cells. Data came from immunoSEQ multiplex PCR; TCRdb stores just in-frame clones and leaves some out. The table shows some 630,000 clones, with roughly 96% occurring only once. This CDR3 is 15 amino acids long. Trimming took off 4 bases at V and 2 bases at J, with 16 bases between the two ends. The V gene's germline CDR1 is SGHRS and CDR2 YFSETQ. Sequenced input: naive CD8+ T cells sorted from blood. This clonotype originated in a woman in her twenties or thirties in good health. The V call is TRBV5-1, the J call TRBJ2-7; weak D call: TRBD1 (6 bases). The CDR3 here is CASSPMGTLTYEQYF. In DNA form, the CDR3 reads TGCGCCAGCAGCCCAATGGGGACACTAACCTACGAGCAGTACTTC.